The next 26 T cell receptor beta chains were all read from a single sample in a study of cytomegalovirus exposure and HLA in healthy donors. 60 Vbeta and 13 Jbeta primers were used in PCR. Only in-frame clones appear in the TCRdb table, and some are missing; sequencing was by immunoSEQ multiplex PCR. The top ten hold under 15% of the sample, which has over 65,000 clones, less than 85% seen once. Input material: PBMCs. These TCRs come from a human donor in good health.

This chain joins TRBV18 and TRBJ1-6; TRBD1 is a possible D gene (5 bases). V lost 2 bases and J 9 bases, leaving 20 bases between the germline ends. Germline loops: CDR1 KGHSH, CDR2 LQKENI. The CDR3 has 17 residues. The CDR3 DNA follows: TGTGCCAGCTCACCATTTGGGGAAACAGGTTGGAGTTCACCCCTCCACTTT. It translates to CASSPFGETGWSSPLHF.

V is TRBV7-8 and J is TRBJ1-5; unclear D gene. This CDR3 region has 13 residues. Trimming cost V 1 base and J 6 bases, with 7 bases left between them. From germline, CDR1 is SGHVS and CDR2 FQNEAQ. DNA for the CDR3: TGTGCCAGCAGCTTAGGGGAGGGTCAGCCCCAGCATTTT. Translating it yields CASSLGEGQPQHF.

The rearrangement links TRBV19 to TRBJ1-1; D is uncertain. The CDR3 extends over 13 amino acids. CDR1 and CDR2 (germline): LNHDA, SQIVND (reference sequence). Trimming stripped 6 bases from V and 10 bases from J, with 18 bases between. CDR3 sequence (DNA): TGTGCCAGTAGGAGGGCCCCTACGGGAGTAGCTTTCTTT. The encoded protein is CASRRAPTGVAFF.

This rearrangement joins TRBV30 to TRBJ1-5; D remains ambiguous. Deletions cut 2 bases from V and 4 bases from J, with 9 bases between. The CDR3 is 13 amino acids. Germline CDR1 reads GTSNPN; CDR2 reads SVGIG (reference sequence). CDR3 nucleotide sequence: TGTGCCTGGAGTATCCCCCCTAATCAGCCCCAGCATTTT. Translating gives CAWSIPPNQPQHF.

The rearrangement links TRBV19 to TRBJ2-1; D possibly corresponds to TRBD2 (5 bases). Trimming stripped 2 bases from V and 4 bases from J, with 12 bases between. Germline V CDR1 and CDR2: LNHDA, SQIVND (reference sequence). This CDR3 region has 15 residues. The CDR3 DNA sequence: TGTGCCAGTAGTATAAGTTGGACTGCATACAATGAGCAGTTCTTC. As protein: CASSISWTAYNEQFF. Drawing the rest from reference TRBV19 and TRBJ2-1, the complete variable domain is DGGITQSPKYLFRKEGQNVTLSCEQNLNHDAMYWYRQDPGQGLRLIYYSQIVNDFQKGDIAEGYSVSREKKESFPLTVTSAQKNPTAFYLCASSISWTAYNEQFFGPGTRLTVL.

J is TRBJ2-6 and V is TRBV30, with D unclear. The germline gives CDR1 GTSNPN, CDR2 SVGIG (reference sequence). Trimming shortened V by 3 bases and J by 2 bases, and 11 bases separated the two germline ends. The CDR3 is 15 amino acids. CDR3 residues: CAWSDQRAGANVLTF. DNA for the CDR3: TGTGCCTGGAGCGACCAACGGGCTGGGGCCAACGTCCTGACTTTC. The entire variable domain, with the rest obtained from reference TRBV30 and TRBJ2-6, is as follows: SQTIHQWPATLVQPVGSPLSLECTVEGTSNPNLYWYRQAAGRGLQLLFYSVGIGQISSEVPQNLSASRPQDRQFILSSKKLLLSDSGFYLCAWSDQRAGANVLTFGAGSRLTVL.

This sequence joins TRBV14 and TRBJ2-1; TRBD2 matches at 10 bases. The junction had 12 bases not matched to a gene; V was cut back by 4 bases and J by 9 bases. Germline V gene data show CDR1 as SGHDN and CDR2 as FVKESK. The CDR3 length is 16 residues. The CDR3, as DNA: TGTGCCAGCAGCCCTCACCTAGCGGGGGTTTCGGGTGAGCAGTTCTTC. Protein sequence: CASSPHLAGVSGEQFF. Drawing the rest from reference TRBV14 and TRBJ2-1, the complete variable domain is EAGVTQFPSHSVIEKGQTVTLRCDPISGHDNLYWYRRVMGKEIKFLLHFVKESKQDESGMPNNRFLAERTGGTYSTLKVQPAELEDSGVYFCASSPHLAGVSGEQFFGPGTRLTVL.

DNA of the CDR3: TGCGCCAGCAGCAGAGGACAGGGGGGGTCACCCCTCCACTTT. Encoded protein: CASSRGQGGSPLHF. The chain couples TRBV5-1 to TRBJ1-6, with TRBD1 identical over 10 bases. V shed 4 bases, J shed 10 bases, and the junction held 5 bases outside the gene matches. Germline-derived CDR1 and CDR2 are SGHRS and YFSETQ. The CDR3 covers 14 residues.

This chain connects TRBV5-1 to TRBJ2-5; 8 bases match TRBD1. The CDR3 is 13 residues long. The V gene's germline CDR1 is SGHRS and CDR2 YFSETQ. The ends lost 4 bases at V and 2 bases at J; junction bases unmatched: 1. DNA of the CDR3: TGCGCCAGCAGCAGACAGGGGCAAGAGACCCAGTACTTC. Amino acids: CASSRQGQETQYF. The full variable domain, completed using reference TRBV5-1 and TRBJ2-5, is KAGVTQTPRYLIKTRGQQVTLSCSPISGHRSVSWYQQTPGQGLQFLFEYFSETQRNKGNFPGRFSGRQFSNSRSEMNVSTLELGDSALYLCASSRQGQETQYFGPGTRLLVL.

In the case of this clone: A read error may account for a junction end that differs from germline. This rearrangement joins TRBV5-5 to TRBJ1-1; possibly TRBD1 for D (6 bases). The CDR3 runs 12 residues. CDR1 SGHKS and CDR2 YYEKEE come from the germline V gene (reference sequence). The CDR3, as DNA: TGTGCCAGCAGATTGGACGGGACAGAAGCTTTCTTT. This sequence encodes CASRLDGTEAFF.

This chain uses TRBV10-2 with TRBJ1-2, with a tentative D call TRBD1 (6 bases). CDR1 is WSHSY and CDR2 is SAAADI in the germline V gene. This CDR3 has 13 residues. Between the trimmed V and J ends, which lost 6 bases and 6 bases, there was a span of 14 bases. CDR3 sequence reads: CASRAGTPHGYTF. CDR3 in DNA: TGCGCCAGCAGGGCCGGGACACCTCATGGCTACACCTTC.

The chain recombines TRBV9 with TRBJ1-6; TRBD1 matches at 7 bases. Trimming removed 1 base from V and 5 bases from J; junction bases left unmatched: 0. CDR3 length equals 14 residues. CDR1 is SGDLS and CDR2 is YYNGEE in the germline V gene. CDR3 DNA sequence: TGTGCCAGCAGCGTAACAGGGGATAATTCACCCCTCCACTTT. It encodes CASSVTGDNSPLHF.

The genes are TRBV15 and TRBJ2-7, with TRBD1 matching over 7 bases. The CDR3 covers 17 residues. The V gene's germline CDR1 is LNHNV and CDR2 YYDKDF (reference sequence). Trimming at V came to 5 bases and at J to 2 bases, leaving 15 bases not matched to a gene. The CDR3 coding sequence is TGTGCCACCAGCGGGACAGTAGGCGAGACAGGGACCTACGAGCAGTACTTC. Translated, it gives CATSGTVGETGTYEQYF.

The chain is built from TRBV15 and TRBJ2-6; 8 bases align to TRBD2. The V and J ends lost 1 base and 5 bases, in that order; junction bases with no gene match: 10. From germline, CDR1 is LNHNV and CDR2 YYDKDF (reference sequence). The CDR3 contains 18 residues. The CDR3 spells CATSRGERGTVRANVLTF. Here the CDR3 DNA reads TGTGCCACCAGCAGAGGCGAGCGGGGGACTGTAAGGGCCAACGTCCTGACTTTC. Drawing the rest from reference TRBV15 and TRBJ2-6, the complete variable domain is DAMVIQNPRYQVTQFGKPVTLSCSQTLNHNVMYWYQQKSSQAPKLLFHYYDKDFNNEADTPDNFQSRRPNTSFCFLDIRSPGLGDTAMYLCATSRGERGTVRANVLTFGAGSRLTVL.

The genes are TRBV7-8 and TRBJ1-2; a weak D match, TRBD1 (6 bases). CDR3 length: 15 amino acids. V lost 0 bases and J 3 bases, leaving 11 bases between the germline ends. Germline-derived CDR1 and CDR2 are SGHVS and FQNEAQ. The CDR3 protein is CASSLARTDYYGYTF. DNA for the CDR3: TGTGCCAGCAGCTTAGCCAGGACAGATTACTATGGCTACACCTTC.

V gene TRBV7-9 combines with J gene TRBJ1-1; D gene ambiguous. Germline V gene lookup returns CDR1 SEHNR and CDR2 FQNEAQ (reference sequence). The CDR3 sequence is 14 residues long. V was cut by 1 base and J by 7 bases, with 13 bases left in between. The CDR3 here is CASSLENGSGEAFF. The CDR3 DNA follows: TGTGCCAGCAGCTTAGAAAACGGGTCTGGTGAAGCTTTCTTT. Full variable domain (rest looked up from reference TRBV7-9 and TRBJ1-1): DTGVSQNPRHKITKRGQNVTFRCDPISEHNRLYWYRQTLGQGPEFLTYFQNEAQLEKSRLLSDRFSAERPKGSFSTLEIQRTEQGDSAMYLCASSLENGSGEAFFGQGTRLTVV.

The chain combines TRBV27 with TRBJ2-7; tentatively, D is TRBD1 (8 bases). V lost 4 bases, J lost 4 bases, and 14 bases lay in between. This CDR3 has 14 amino acids. From germline, CDR1 is MNHEY and CDR2 SMNVEV (reference sequence). This CDR3 is CASSWKQGGYEQYF. The CDR3 coding sequence is TGTGCCAGCAGTTGGAAACAGGGGGGGTACGAGCAGTACTTC.

This clone has just one count. The CDR3 nucleotides are TGTGCCAGCAGTTCGGCGGGGAACACCGGGGAGCTGTTTTTT. This gives the protein CASSSAGNTGELFF. The chain carries TRBV6-5 and TRBJ2-2; weak D call: TRBD2 (5 bases). V lost 4 bases and J 1 base, leaving 7 bases between the germline ends. Germline V gene lookup returns CDR1 MNHEY and CDR2 SVGAGI. CDR3 length: 14 amino acids.

The V gene is TRBV7-2, the J gene TRBJ1-5, with TRBD1 matching 7 bases. CDR1 is SGHTA, CDR2 FQGNSA, per germline. The CDR3 sequence is 15 residues long. V was clipped by 2 bases and J by 6 bases; unmatched bases: 7. CDR3: CASSLRQGQAQPQHF. The DNA for the CDR3 is TGTGCCAGCAGCTTACGACAGGGTCAGGCTCAGCCCCAGCATTTT. Combining the CDR3 with reference TRBV7-2 and TRBJ1-5 gives the whole variable domain GAGVSQSPSNKVTEKGKDVELRCDPISGHTALYWYRQSLGQGLEFLIYFQGNSAPDKSGLPSDRFSAERTGGSVSTLTIQRTQQEDSAVYLCASSLRQGQAQPQHFGDGTRLSIL.

This clone has a handful of counts. The chain uses TRBV6-1 and TRBJ2-3; weak D call: TRBD1 (6 bases). Germline V gene sequence: CDR1 MNHNS, CDR2 SASEGT. V dropped 0 bases and J dropped 2 bases, with 15 bases sitting between them. CDR3 length: 17 amino acids. CDR3 sequence reads: CASSEASAGASTDTQYF. The CDR3 region has the DNA TGTGCCAGCAGTGAAGCGTCGGCAGGGGCCTCCACAGATACGCAGTATTTT.

The chain uses TRBV7-2 and TRBJ2-7; 7 nucleotides line up with TRBD1. The germline V gene encodes CDR1 SGHTA and CDR2 FQGNSA. V was clipped by 5 bases and J by 6 bases; unmatched bases: 10. The CDR3 covers 14 residues. The CDR3 nucleotides read TGTGCCAGCAGCCAAGACAGGGCGTCGGGCGAGCAGTACTTC. Amino acid sequence: CASSQDRASGEQYF. Complete variable domain (other parts from reference TRBV7-2 and TRBJ2-7): GAGVSQSPSNKVTEKGKDVELRCDPISGHTALYWYRQSLGQGLEFLIYFQGNSAPDKSGLPSDRFSAERTGGSVSTLTIQRTQQEDSAVYLCASSQDRASGEQYFGPGTRLTVT.

The rearrangement uses TRBV27 and TRBJ2-5; D is unresolved. The DNA end favors TRBJ2-7, so the J call may be wrong. The germline V gene encodes CDR1 MNHEY and CDR2 SMNVEV (reference sequence). This CDR3 region has 13 residues. The CDR3 spells CASSLGQRDEQYF. The DNA for the CDR3 is TGTGCCAGCAGTTTAGGGCAGAGAGACGAGCAGTACTTC.

The chain is built from TRBV5-8 and TRBJ2-1; TRBD1 is a possible D gene (6 bases). The germline V and J ends were trimmed by 5 bases and 7 bases, with 16 bases remaining between them. CDR1 is SGHTS, CDR2 YDEGEE, per germline. The CDR3 totals 14 residues. CDR3 protein: CASRMGTRKNEQFF. The CDR3 nucleotides are TGTGCCAGCAGGATGGGGACACGGAAGAATGAGCAGTTCTTC.

This clone is labeled medium-sized. This specimen includes other DNA sequences encoding the same CDR3. The CDR3 DNA reads as TGCGCCAGCAGCCAAGCGGGGAACACTGAAGCTTTCTTT. Amino acids: CASSQAGNTEAFF. J is TRBJ1-1 and V is TRBV4-3, with D hard to call. This CDR3 contains 13 residues. V dropped 1 base and J dropped 1 base, with 4 bases sitting between them. The germline V gene encodes CDR1 LGHNA and CDR2 YSLEER.

The V call is TRBV27, the J call TRBJ2-7, with 8 nucleotides matching TRBD1. The CDR3 loop spans 15 amino acids. Trimming cost V 7 bases and J 6 bases; bases outside gene matches: 14. Germline V gene data show CDR1 as MNHEY and CDR2 as SMNVEV (reference sequence). CDR3 protein: CASKGALGQGGEQYF. Here the CDR3 DNA reads TGTGCCAGCAAAGGGGCCCTAGGACAGGGAGGCGAGCAGTACTTC.

The CDR3: CSAATQDMPPSGANVLTF. In DNA form, the CDR3 reads TGCAGCGCCGCAACCCAGGACATGCCACCCTCTGGGGCCAACGTCCTGACTTTC. The chain combines TRBV29-1 with TRBJ2-6, with TRBD1 as a possible D gene (5 bases). The germline V and J ends were trimmed by 7 bases and 0 bases, with 22 bases remaining between them. This CDR3 is 18 amino acids long. Looked up from germline, CDR1 is SQVTM and CDR2 is ANQGSEA.